The sequence of this T cell receptor beta chain was determined in a study of blood T cells in healthy people across ages. The CDR3 loop spans 11 amino acids. The germline CDR1 and CDR2 sequences are KGHSH and LQKENI. V shed 5 bases and J shed 10 bases, with 11 bases lying between them. Extraction of total RNA produced a minimum of 5 micrograms from each sample. About this clonotype itself: Its antigen is still unknown.

Study findings and constraints: Long-lived donors exceeded aged donors in naive CD4+ cells and diversity. Changes in expanded clonotypes were possibly confounded, as the CMV status of donors was unknown. A roughly linear fall in TCR beta diversity per million T cells was seen with increasing age.

Together with a sample-barcoded 5' primer, a J-beta primer mix was included in a second PCR lasting about 6 to 11 cycles. One entry per CDR3 protein results from TCRdb running MiXCR on the 5' RACE reads. The profile covers 450,000 to 700,000 distinct CDR3 sequences, with roughly a quarter appearing a single time and about a fifth taken by the ten largest. Sequencing used blood. The sequence was collected from a woman aged 70-85 years in good health. The chain recombines TRBV18 with TRBJ1-1; no firm D call. The CDR3 DNA reads as TGTGCCAGCTCAGTTCAGGACCCAGCTTTCTTT. Translating gives CASSVQDPAFF.